These 18 T cell receptor beta chains were all obtained from the same sample, sequenced in a study of T cell responses to AZD1222 COVID-19 vaccine. The repertoire was sequenced with immunoSEQ multiplex PCR; TCRdb's copy has only in-frame clones and lacks some. Here the sample spans roughly 28,000 clones, roughly nine tenths being singletons. This material consisted of peripheral blood, taken on day 0 of AZD1222 vaccination. These receptors all come from an adult in good health.

This clone is a singleton in its sample. The V gene is TRBV6-6, the J gene TRBJ2-5; tentative D call: TRBD2 (6 bases). The germline V gene has CDR1 MNHNY and CDR2 SVGAGI (reference sequence). V was pared by 4 bases and J by 9 bases, with 18 bases between. The CDR3 spans 14 residues. The CDR3 bases are TGTGCCAGCAGTTCCCCCACGGGAGTAAGGGCCCAGTACTTC. Protein product: CASSSPTGVRAQYF.

The chain carries TRBV2 and TRBJ2-7; TRBD2 might be the D (5 bases). The CDR3 has 12 amino acids. Trimming shortened V by 5 bases and J by 6 bases, and 11 bases separated the two germline ends. From germline, CDR1 is SNHLY and CDR2 FYNNEI. CDR3: CASSYGLREQYF. CDR3 in DNA: TGTGCCAGCAGTTATGGACTTCGCGAGCAGTACTTC.

The chain couples TRBV6-5 to TRBJ2-2; no definite D call. The germline V and J ends were trimmed by 0 bases and 8 bases, with 16 bases remaining between them. The CDR3 length is 16 residues. Germline V gene lookup returns CDR1 MNHEY and CDR2 SVGAGI. CDR3 nucleotide sequence: TGTGCCAGCAGTTACTCTCGATTGCCCGAGATGGGGGAGCTGTTTTTT. It is translated as CASSYSRLPEMGELFF.

The V gene is TRBV27, the J gene TRBJ2-3; TRBD2 matches 8 bases. Looked up from germline, CDR1 is MNHEY and CDR2 is SMNVEV (reference sequence). V shed 7 bases and J 5 bases; nucleotides not matched to a gene: 14. The CDR3 runs 16 residues. CDR3 DNA: TGTGCCAGCAAAGGACTAGCCCTTTTAGGGAAAGATACGCAGTATTTT. Translated, it gives CASKGLALLGKDTQYF.

This clone was picked up a small number of times. The chain couples TRBV20-1 to TRBJ2-7; D is unresolved. Germline V CDR1 and CDR2: DFQATT, SNEGSKA (reference sequence). Deletions cut 6 bases from V and 7 bases from J, with 13 bases between. This CDR3 comprises 11 residues. DNA for the CDR3: TGCAGTGCACCCCCCCTTCGGGAGCAGTACTTC. Its protein is CSAPPLREQYF.

The chain joins TRBV6-2 or TRBV6-3 to TRBJ2-5, with 9 bases that match TRBD1. CDR3 length: 15 amino acids. Germline lookup yields CDR1 MNHEY and CDR2 SVGEGT. V gave up 4 bases and J gave up 5 bases; unmatched junction bases: 8. The CDR3 protein is CASSLGTGRGETQYF. DNA for the CDR3: TGTGCCAGCAGTTTGGGGACAGGGAGGGGGGAGACCCAGTACTTC.

This CDR3 reads CSASSGNNEQFF. For the CDR3, the DNA is TGCAGTGCTAGTAGCGGGAACAATGAGCAGTTCTTC. J is TRBJ2-1 and V is TRBV20-1; 8 bases match TRBD2. Germline assignment: CDR1 DFQATT and CDR2 SNEGSKA (reference sequence). The CDR3 is 12 amino acids. The junction had 0 bases not matched to a gene; V was cut back by 3 bases and J by 5 bases.

This clone was seen just once. The rearrangement uses TRBV7-8 and TRBJ1-1; D remains ambiguous. Germline CDR1 is SGHVS and CDR2 is FQNEAQ. The CDR3 totals 14 residues. Trimming removed 5 bases from V and 5 bases from J, with 15 bases in between. Here the CDR3 reads CASSRTWVETEAFF. In DNA, the CDR3 is TGTGCCAGCAGCCGAACCTGGGTGGAGACTGAAGCTTTCTTT.

This rearrangement joins TRBV19 to TRBJ2-3, with unresolved D. Germline loops: CDR1 LNHDA, CDR2 SQIVND (reference sequence). V shed 3 bases and J shed 6 bases, with 10 bases lying between them. The CDR3 totals 13 residues. CDR3 nucleotide sequence: TGTGCCAGTAGTATTCGGGCCGGGGATACGCAGTATTTT. Translation gives CASSIRAGDTQYF. Complete variable domain (other parts from reference TRBV19 and TRBJ2-3): DGGITQSPKYLFRKEGQNVTLSCEQNLNHDAMYWYRQDPGQGLRLIYYSQIVNDFQKGDIAEGYSVSREKKESFPLTVTSAQKNPTAFYLCASSIRAGDTQYFGPGTRLTVL.

This clone occurred once. The rearrangement joins TRBV7-9 to TRBJ1-4; TRBD1 matches 8 bases. There are 16 residues in the CDR3. From germline, CDR1 is SEHNR and CDR2 FQNEAQ (reference sequence). V dropped 1 base and J dropped 5; count of bases not matched to a gene: 6. CDR3 protein: CASSLGSTGANEKLFF. The DNA for the CDR3 is TGTGCCAGCAGCTTAGGATCGACAGGGGCGAATGAAAAACTGTTTTTT.

The V call is TRBV30, the J call TRBJ2-1; 11 positions agree with TRBD2. Germline V CDR1 and CDR2: GTSNPN, SVGIG (reference sequence). J was trimmed by 14 bases and V by 3 bases; bases with no gene match: 6. The CDR3 spans 12 residues. The CDR3 DNA reads TGTGCCTGGAGCCCAACTAGCGGGAGAAAGTTCTTC. Translating gives CAWSPTSGRKFF.

The J gene is TRBJ2-7, the V gene TRBV6-2 or TRBV6-3; TRBD1 aligns across 7 bases. The CDR3 length is 14 residues. V was clipped by 6 bases and J by 2 bases; unmatched bases: 7. Germline V lookup: CDR1 MNHEY, CDR2 SVGEGT. The CDR3 spells CASSLTTGTYEQYF. DNA of the CDR3: TGTGCCAGCAGCCTCACGACAGGGACCTACGAGCAGTACTTC.

The chain couples TRBV19 to TRBJ2-3, with D unclear. The V and J ends lost 5 bases and 3 bases respectively, with 12 bases between them. This CDR3 contains 14 residues. Germline CDR1 LNHDA, CDR2 SQIVND (reference sequence). This CDR3 is CASSSRSHTDTQYF. The CDR3 region has the DNA TGTGCCAGTAGTTCGAGATCACATACAGATACGCAGTATTTT.

V usage is TRBV27 and J usage is TRBJ2-1; a weak D match, TRBD2 (6 bases). The length of the CDR3 is 17 residues. The V gene lost 4 bases and the J gene lost 3 bases, with 19 bases spanning the gap. Germline values: CDR1 MNHEY, CDR2 SMNVEV (reference sequence). The CDR3 DNA reads as TGTGCCAGCAGTTGGTCTTTATCGGGAGTTGGCTACAATGAGCAGTTCTTC. Translation: CASSWSLSGVGYNEQFF.

This rearrangement joins TRBV5-1 to TRBJ2-7; 7 bases fit TRBD1. The junction had 6 bases not matched to a gene; V was cut back by 2 bases and J by 1 base. CDR3 size: 15 residues. Germline V gene data show CDR1 as SGHRS and CDR2 as YFSETQ. The CDR3, as DNA: TGCGCCAGCAGCTTCCAGACAGGGAAGTCCTACGAGCAGTACTTC. Its translation is CASSFQTGKSYEQYF.

V is TRBV3-1 (or the pseudogene TRBV3-2) and J is TRBJ2-5; D possibly corresponds to TRBD2 (6 bases). V lost 0 bases and J lost 5, with 16 bases in between. Germline V gene sequence: CDR1 LGHDT, CDR2 YNNKEL (reference sequence). This CDR3 comprises 16 residues. CDR3 protein: CASSQEASAWLETQYF. The CDR3 DNA follows: TGTGCCAGCAGCCAAGAAGCTAGCGCGTGGTTGGAGACCCAGTACTTC.

The gene calls are TRBV20-1 and TRBJ1-5, with D uncertain. The germline V gene has CDR1 DFQATT and CDR2 SNEGSKA (reference sequence). The V end lost 5 bases, the J end lost 4 bases, and 6 bases lay between the germline ends. CDR3 length: 11 amino acids. CDR3 bases: TGCAGTGCTGGGTCGAATCAGCCCCAGCATTTT. Its protein is CSAGSNQPQHF.

The chain is built from TRBV28 and TRBJ2-7; 10 bases agree with TRBD2. This CDR3 region has 20 residues. Trimming took 2 bases from V and 0 from J; bases not matched to a gene: 16. Looked up from germline, CDR1 is MDHEN and CDR2 is SYDVKM. The CDR3 region is CASSLGRAGGRLRSSYEQYF. DNA of the CDR3: TGTGCCAGCAGTTTAGGAAGAGCGGGAGGGCGTTTAAGGAGCTCCTACGAGCAGTACTTC.